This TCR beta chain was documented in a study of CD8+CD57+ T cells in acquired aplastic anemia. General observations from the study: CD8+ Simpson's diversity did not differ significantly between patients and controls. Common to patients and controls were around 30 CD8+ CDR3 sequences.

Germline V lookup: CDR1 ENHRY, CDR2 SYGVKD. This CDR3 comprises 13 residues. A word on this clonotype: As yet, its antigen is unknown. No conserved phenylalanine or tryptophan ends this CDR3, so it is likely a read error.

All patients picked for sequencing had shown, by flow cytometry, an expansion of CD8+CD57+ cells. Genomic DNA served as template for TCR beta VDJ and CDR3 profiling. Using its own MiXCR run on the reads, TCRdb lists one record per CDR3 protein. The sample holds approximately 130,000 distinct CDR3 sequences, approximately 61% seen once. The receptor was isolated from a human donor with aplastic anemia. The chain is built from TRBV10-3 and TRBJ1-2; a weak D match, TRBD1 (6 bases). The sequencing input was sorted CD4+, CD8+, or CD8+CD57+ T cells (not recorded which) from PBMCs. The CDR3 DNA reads TGCGCCATCATTGAGGACAGCTCCTATGGCTACACCCTC. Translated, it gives CAIIEDSSYGYTL.